Sequencing of this TCR beta chain was carried out in a study of shared clonotypes between healthy human individuals. On the study more broadly: CD4 naive cells filled three plates per donor, CD4 memory three, CD8 naive two and CD8 memory one. General study findings and limits: Several donors showed sharing of about 4.7% of naive CD4 clonotypes. Apart from blood, nothing was sampled; tissue repertoires likely differ.

As regards this clone: Its antigen is still unknown.

The material for each subset, its genomic DNA, was split evenly across several immunoSEQ plates. Sequenced by immunoSEQ multiplex PCR; TCRdb stores in-frame clones only, minus some. This table holds more than 2,000,000 clones, approximately 95% found once. This CDR3 region has 15 residues. In germline, CDR1 is MNHEY, CDR2 SMNVEV (reference sequence). V lost 5 bases, J lost 0 bases, and 10 bases lay in between. What was sequenced was naive CD4+ T cells from PBMCs. Subset defined: CD45RA+ positively selected. V usage is TRBV27 and J usage is TRBJ1-4, with D uncertain. The source is a man aged 18 to 29 in good health. Some clones in this sample may be carry-over from other donors' samples. In DNA, the CDR3 is TGTGCCAGCAGTAGGGTCTTCTCAACTAATGAAAAACTGTTTTTT. Translated, it gives CASSRVFSTNEKLFF.